The 22 T cell receptor beta chains below were found in one sample sequenced in a study of response to subunit inactivated influenza vaccine. Each CDR3 protein is one row after TCRdb ran MiXCR on the RT-PCR reads. Of about 190,000 distinct CDR3 sequences listed, approximately 15% are singletons. The sequencing here drew on CD8+ T cells sorted from PBMCs, taken more than 4 days after vaccination. These receptors originate from a man between 45 and 60 years old who received an inactivated influenza vaccine.

In this sample, this clonotype turned up a few times. The V call is TRBV5-1, the J call TRBJ2-7; no clear D. Per germline, CDR1 SGHRS and CDR2 YFSETQ. Trimming pared 4 bases from V and 0 bases from J, leaving 5 bases between. The CDR3 is made up of 12 amino acids. The chain's CDR3 is CASSDPSYEQYF. The DNA of the CDR3 is TGCGCCAGCAGCGACCCCTCCTACGAGCAGTACTTC.

The chain recombines TRBV6-2 or TRBV6-3 with TRBJ2-5; TRBD2 aligns across 8 bases. V trimming: 5 bases; J trimming: 7 bases; junction bases outside the gene matches: 15. The length of the CDR3 is 16 residues. Germline CDR1 reads MNHEY; CDR2 reads SVGEGT. CDR3 region: CASSNHPGLEIRTQYF. In DNA, the CDR3 is TGTGCCAGCAGTAATCACCCGGGACTAGAGATACGGACCCAGTACTTC.

The chain links TRBV10-2 to TRBJ2-1; TRBD2 aligns across 7 bases. The V gene's germline CDR1 is WSHSY and CDR2 SAAADI. With V trimmed by 7 bases and J by 0 bases, 3 bases remained unmatched. The CDR3 is 14 residues long. DNA for the CDR3: TGCGCCAGCATGCCTAGCGGCTCCTACAATGAGCAGTTCTTC. Amino acids: CASMPSGSYNEQFF.

J is TRBJ2-1 and V is TRBV9; 11 positions match TRBD2. The CDR3 length is 15 residues. Losses at the gene ends were 3 bases for V and 4 bases for J; bases not matched to a gene: 3. The germline V gene encodes CDR1 SGDLS and CDR2 YYNGEE. This CDR3 is CASSAWTSGYNEQFF. For the CDR3, the DNA is TGTGCCAGCAGCGCTTGGACTAGCGGGTACAATGAGCAGTTCTTC.

The chain has TRBV12-3 or TRBV12-4 and TRBJ1-2; D remains unclear. This CDR3 region has 13 residues. Trimming took 2 bases from V and 6 from J, leaving 10 bases between them. The CDR3 sequence: CASSLPQEDGYTF. CDR3 coding DNA: TGTGCCAGCAGTTTACCCCAGGAGGATGGCTACACCTTC.

This clonotype came up a few times. The chain has TRBV5-1 and TRBJ2-1; 14 positions match TRBD2. Germline CDR1 reads SGHRS; CDR2 reads YFSETQ. This CDR3 is 16 amino acids long. V shed 1 base, J shed 7 bases, and the junction held 4 bases outside the gene matches. CDR3 sequence reads: CASSLTGLAGENEQFF. The CDR3 bases are TGCGCCAGCAGCTTGACGGGACTAGCGGGAGAGAATGAGCAGTTCTTC.

This clonotype was counted ten times or more. The V and J genes are TRBV12-3 or TRBV12-4 and TRBJ2-3; 7 bases match TRBD2. With 7 bases clipped from V and 0 bases from J, the junction kept 13 bases outside the gene matches. The CDR3 is made up of 17 amino acids. In DNA, the CDR3 is TGTGCCAGCAATCGGGGGGACCGACTAGCTAGCACAGATACGCAGTATTTT. It specifies CASNRGDRLASTDTQYF.

In this sample, this clonotype turned up a few times. The chain carries TRBV12-3 or TRBV12-4 and TRBJ2-7; D is perhaps TRBD1 (6 bases). V lost 5 bases to trimming and J lost 0 bases, with 11 bases between them. The CDR3 runs 14 residues. The DNA for the CDR3 is TGTGCCAGCAGTCCCACAGGGAGCTCCTACGAGCAGTACTTC. This sequence encodes CASSPTGSSYEQYF.

The sample holds a few counts of this clonotype. This sequence joins TRBV20-1 and TRBJ2-2, with D maybe TRBD1 (6 bases). This CDR3 region has 14 residues. V shed 6 bases and J shed 5 bases, with 16 bases lying between them. The germline V gene has CDR1 DFQATT and CDR2 SNEGSKA (reference sequence). Here the CDR3 reads CSAIASQGTGELFF. The CDR3 nucleotides are TGCAGTGCCATAGCGTCCCAGGGGACCGGGGAGCTGTTTTTT.

This clonotype was observed a handful of times. V is TRBV10-3 and J is TRBJ2-3; TRBD1 is a possible D gene (5 bases). Per the germline V gene, CDR1 is ENHRY and CDR2 is SYGVKD. V was shortened by 8 bases and J by 0 bases, with 12 bases between the two germline ends. This CDR3 spans 14 amino acids. In nucleotides, the CDR3 is TGTGCCATCGGTGGGGCCTCTAGCACAGATACGCAGTATTTT. Its protein is CAIGGASSTDTQYF.

The table lists this clonotype with a few counts. J is TRBJ1-1 and V is TRBV19; 11 positions match TRBD1. The junction had 7 bases not matched to a gene; V was cut back by 7 bases and J by 6 bases. CDR3 length: 14 residues. Germline CDR1 and CDR2: LNHDA and SQIVND (reference sequence). The CDR3 DNA reads as TGTGCCAGTACCCCGGGACAGGGGGAATCTGAAGCTTTCTTT. Protein product: CASTPGQGESEAFF.

This chain uses TRBV2 with TRBJ2-5; 7 nucleotides match TRBD1. Germline loops: CDR1 SNHLY, CDR2 FYNNEI. The J segment lost 5 bases and the V segment lost 10 bases, leaving 16 bases of the junction unmatched. The CDR3 runs to 15 residues. The CDR3 loop reads CATLARGYGSETQYF. The CDR3 nucleotides are TGTGCCACCTTAGCCAGGGGGTATGGGTCGGAGACCCAGTACTTC.

The chain combines TRBV21-1 with TRBJ2-1; the D segment call TRBD1 is taken from the table without a DNA check. TRBV21-1 is tagged as a pseudogene. The CDR3 spans 16 residues. CDR3 coding DNA: TGTGCCAACAGCATGGGGGGGGATCACCTCTACAATGAGCAGTTCTTC. The encoded protein is CANSMGGDHLYNEQFF.

The V and J genes are TRBV28 and TRBJ2-7; a possible D gene is TRBD2 (5 bases). Per germline, CDR1 MDHEN and CDR2 SYDVKM. Trimming took 3 bases from V and 2 from J, leaving 14 bases between them. The CDR3 runs to 15 residues. CDR3 nucleotides: TGTGCCAGCAGTTTTTCCGAGTTCGGGACCTACGAGCAGTACTTC. Its translation: CASSFSEFGTYEQYF.

This clonotype was detected a few times. DNA for the CDR3: TGCAGCGTTGAAGAGGGCGGCTACGAGCAGTACTTC. Translated, it gives CSVEEGGYEQYF. This chain links TRBV29-1 with TRBJ2-7; unclear D gene. Trimming took off 0 bases at V and 3 bases at J, with 6 bases between the two ends. Germline CDR1 SQVTM, CDR2 ANQGSEA. The CDR3 totals 12 residues.

The chain's CDR3 is CASSLFPGQSYEQYF. CDR3 in DNA: TGCGCCAGCAGCCTTTTTCCGGGACAGTCCTACGAGCAGTACTTC. The rearrangement links TRBV5-1 to TRBJ2-7; TRBD1 matches at 7 bases. Trimming took 4 bases from V and 1 from J; bases not matched to a gene: 8. Germline V CDR1 and CDR2: SGHRS, YFSETQ. CDR3 size: 15 residues.

This clonotype was picked up a small number of times. The chain links TRBV6-2 or TRBV6-3 to TRBJ2-7; no clear D gene. Per the germline V gene, CDR1 is MNHEY and CDR2 is SVGEGT. There are 13 residues in the CDR3. V was clipped by 4 bases and J by 3 bases, with 10 bases between them. The CDR3 sequence is CASSFNPNYEQYF. DNA of the CDR3: TGTGCCAGCAGTTTCAACCCTAACTACGAGCAGTACTTC.

This clonotype was seen more than once but under ten times. The rearrangement joins TRBV25-1 to TRBJ1-5, with 9 nucleotides matching TRBD1. Germline V gene lookup returns CDR1 MGHDK and CDR2 SYGVNS. Trimming cost V 8 bases and J 5 bases; bases outside gene matches: 7. CDR3 length equals 14 residues. The CDR3 protein is CASGQGQGHQPQHF. CDR3 DNA sequence: TGTGCCAGCGGCCAGGGACAGGGACATCAGCCCCAGCATTTT.

The chain employs TRBV27 and TRBJ2-2; D is ambiguous. Per the germline V gene, CDR1 is MNHEY and CDR2 is SMNVEV (reference sequence). This CDR3 is built from 15 residues. V was trimmed by 6 bases and J by 4 bases, leaving 15 bases between them. The CDR3 loop reads CASRLESWSTGELFF. The DNA of the CDR3 is TGTGCCAGCAGACTCGAATCATGGAGCACCGGGGAGCTGTTTTTT.

V gene TRBV4-3 combines with J gene TRBJ2-7; 9 bases line up with TRBD2. The CDR3 loop spans 18 amino acids. CDR1 is LGHNA and CDR2 is YSLEER in the germline V gene. V gave up 0 bases and J gave up 4 bases; unmatched junction bases: 13. The CDR3 region has the DNA TGCGCCAGCAGCCAAGACATGGGACTAGCAATTAAAGGGTACGAGCAGTACTTC. Amino acid sequence: CASSQDMGLAIKGYEQYF.

J is TRBJ2-1 and V is TRBV4-3; 8 bases are shared with TRBD2. Germline V gene data show CDR1 as LGHNA and CDR2 as YSLEER. J lost 3 bases, V lost 1 base, and 2 bases had no gene match. This CDR3 is built from 15 residues. The CDR3 DNA reads as TGCGCCAGCAGCCAAGGCAGCGGGGGCTACAATGAGCAGTTCTTC. Amino acids: CASSQGSGGYNEQFF.

This clonotype was observed a handful of times. This chain links TRBV5-5 with TRBJ2-7; 7 bases map to TRBD2. CDR1 and CDR2 (germline): SGHKS, YYEKEE (reference sequence). The CDR3 is 13 amino acids. The ends lost 0 bases at V and 6 bases at J; junction bases unmatched: 3. CDR3 sequence reads: CASSLAGGSEQYF. Here the CDR3 DNA reads TGTGCCAGCAGCTTGGCCGGGGGGTCCGAGCAGTACTTC.